The T cell receptor (beta chain) described here comes from a study of T-cell reconstitution after alpha-beta-depleted transplantation in children. In its sample, this clonotype was seen many times. The target antigen is unknown. Study observations and caveats: By one year post-transplant, T-cell counts and diversity largely arose from T cells that were newly produced. The study traced high day-60 TCRbeta diversity in some patients to surviving recipient T cells and thymic progenitors. Several hundred expanded graft clones reportedly were the source of alpha-beta T cells about two months after transplant.

The junction had 9 bases not matched to a gene; V was cut back by 1 base and J by 6 bases. The germline CDR1 and CDR2 sequences are KGHDR and SFDVKD. This CDR3 contains 16 residues. Preparing the TCRbeta library involved the use of unique molecular identifiers. TCRdb processed the PCR reads anew with MiXCR; each CDR3 protein has one entry. This table has around 440,000 distinct CDR3 sequences, approximately 10% appearing once. This specimen was PBMCs, taken before TCRalphabeta/CD19-depleted stem cell transplant. The clonotype originates from a child aged 2-15 years with inherited bone marrow failure, due to receive a stem cell transplant. This chain uses TRBV24-1 with TRBJ2-3; 7 positions match TRBD2. CDR3 nucleotides: TGTGCCACCAGTGATTTATCTAGCGGCCCAGGGGATACGCAGTATTTT. Protein sequence: CATSDLSSGPGDTQYF.